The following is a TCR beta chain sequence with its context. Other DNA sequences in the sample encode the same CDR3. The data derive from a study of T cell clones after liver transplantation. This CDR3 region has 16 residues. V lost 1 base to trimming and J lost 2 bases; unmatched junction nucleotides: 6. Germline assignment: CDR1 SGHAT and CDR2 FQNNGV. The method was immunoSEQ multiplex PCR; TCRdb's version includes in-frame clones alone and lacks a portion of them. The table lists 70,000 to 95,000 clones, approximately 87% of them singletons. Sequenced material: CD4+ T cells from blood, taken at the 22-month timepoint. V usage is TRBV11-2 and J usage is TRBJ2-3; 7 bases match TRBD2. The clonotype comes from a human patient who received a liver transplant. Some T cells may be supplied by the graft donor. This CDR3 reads CASSLGGGVSTDTQYF. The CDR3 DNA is TGTGCCAGCAGCTTAGGGGGAGGGGTATCCACAGATACGCAGTATTTT.